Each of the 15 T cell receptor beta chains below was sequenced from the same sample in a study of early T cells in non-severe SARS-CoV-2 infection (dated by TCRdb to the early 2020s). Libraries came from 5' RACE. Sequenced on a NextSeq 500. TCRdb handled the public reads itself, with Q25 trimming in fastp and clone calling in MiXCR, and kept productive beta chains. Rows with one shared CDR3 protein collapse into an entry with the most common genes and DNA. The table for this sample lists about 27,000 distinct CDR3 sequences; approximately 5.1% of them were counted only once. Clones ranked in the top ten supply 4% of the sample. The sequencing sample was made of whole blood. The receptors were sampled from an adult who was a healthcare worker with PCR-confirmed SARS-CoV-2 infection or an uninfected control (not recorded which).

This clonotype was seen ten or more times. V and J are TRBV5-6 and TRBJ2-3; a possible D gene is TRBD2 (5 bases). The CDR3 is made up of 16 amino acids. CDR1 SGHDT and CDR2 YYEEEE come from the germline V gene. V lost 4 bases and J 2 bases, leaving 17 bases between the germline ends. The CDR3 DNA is TGTGCCAGCAGCCTGAGACGGGGTCCCTTCACAGATACGCAGTATTTT. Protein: CASSLRRGPFTDTQYF.

The CDR3 spells CASTAGQGSYEQYF. The CDR3, as DNA: TGTGCCAGCACTGCGGGACAGGGATCCTACGAGCAGTACTTC. This rearrangement joins TRBV12-3 or TRBV12-4 to TRBJ2-7, with 9 bases that match TRBD1. The trim removed 7 bases at V and 1 base at J, leaving 5 bases unmatched. The CDR3 is made up of 14 amino acids.

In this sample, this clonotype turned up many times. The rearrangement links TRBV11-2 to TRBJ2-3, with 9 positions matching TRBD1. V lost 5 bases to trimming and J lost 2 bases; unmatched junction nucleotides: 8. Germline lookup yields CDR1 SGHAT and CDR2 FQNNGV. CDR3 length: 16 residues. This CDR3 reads CASSRTGGSHTDTQYF. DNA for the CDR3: TGTGCCAGCAGCAGAACAGGGGGCTCACACACAGATACGCAGTATTTT.

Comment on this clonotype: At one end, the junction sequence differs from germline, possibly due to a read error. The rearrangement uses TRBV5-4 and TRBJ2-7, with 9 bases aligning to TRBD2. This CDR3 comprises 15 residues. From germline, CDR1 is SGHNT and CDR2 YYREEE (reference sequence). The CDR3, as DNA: TGTGCCAGCAGCTTGGCTAGCGGGGATCCTTACGCGCAGTACTTC. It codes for CASSLASGDPYAQYF.

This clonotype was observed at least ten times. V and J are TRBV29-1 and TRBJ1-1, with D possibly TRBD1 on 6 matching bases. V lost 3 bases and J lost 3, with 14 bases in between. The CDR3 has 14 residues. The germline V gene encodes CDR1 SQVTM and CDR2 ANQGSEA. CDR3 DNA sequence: TGCAGCGTTGACCTACAGGGTGGGGACACTGAAGCTTTCTTT. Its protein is CSVDLQGGDTEAFF.

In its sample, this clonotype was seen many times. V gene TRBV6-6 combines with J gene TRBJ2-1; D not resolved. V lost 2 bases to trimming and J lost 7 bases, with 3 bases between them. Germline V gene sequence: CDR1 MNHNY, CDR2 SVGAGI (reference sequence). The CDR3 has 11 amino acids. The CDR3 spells CASSYENEQFF. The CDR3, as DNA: TGTGCCAGCAGTTACGAAAATGAGCAGTTCTTC.

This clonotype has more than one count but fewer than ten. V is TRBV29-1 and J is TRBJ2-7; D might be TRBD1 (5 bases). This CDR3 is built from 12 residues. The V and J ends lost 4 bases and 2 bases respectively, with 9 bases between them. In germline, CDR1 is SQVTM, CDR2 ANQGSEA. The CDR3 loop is CSVAQGTYEQYF. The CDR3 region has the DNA TGCAGCGTTGCCCAGGGCACCTACGAGCAGTACTTC.

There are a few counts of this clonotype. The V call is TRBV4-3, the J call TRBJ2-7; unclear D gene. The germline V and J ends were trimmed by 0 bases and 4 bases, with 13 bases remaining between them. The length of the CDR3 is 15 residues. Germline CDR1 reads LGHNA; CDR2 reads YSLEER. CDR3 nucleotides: TGCGCCAGCAGCCAAGATTCGGTAGGGCAGTACGAGCAGTACTTC. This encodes CASSQDSVGQYEQYF.

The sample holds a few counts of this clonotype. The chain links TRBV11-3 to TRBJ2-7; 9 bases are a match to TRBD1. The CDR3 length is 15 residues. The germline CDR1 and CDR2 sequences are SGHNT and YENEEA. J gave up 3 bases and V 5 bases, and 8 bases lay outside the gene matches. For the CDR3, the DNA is TGTGCCAGCAGCCGCAACTTGACAGGGGGCTACGAGCAGTACTTC. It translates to CASSRNLTGGYEQYF.

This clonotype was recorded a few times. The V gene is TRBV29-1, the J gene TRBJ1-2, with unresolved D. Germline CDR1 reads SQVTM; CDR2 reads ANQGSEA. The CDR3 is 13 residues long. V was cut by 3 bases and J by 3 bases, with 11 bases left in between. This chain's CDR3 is CSVDPAEHYGYTF. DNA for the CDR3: TGCAGCGTTGATCCAGCTGAGCACTATGGCTACACCTTC. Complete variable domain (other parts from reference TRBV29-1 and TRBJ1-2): SAVISQKPSRDICQRGTSLTIQCQVDSQVTMMFWYRQQPGQSLTLIATANQGSEATYESGFVIDKFPISRPNLTFSTLTVSNMSPEDSSIYLCSVDPAEHYGYTFGSGTRLTVV.

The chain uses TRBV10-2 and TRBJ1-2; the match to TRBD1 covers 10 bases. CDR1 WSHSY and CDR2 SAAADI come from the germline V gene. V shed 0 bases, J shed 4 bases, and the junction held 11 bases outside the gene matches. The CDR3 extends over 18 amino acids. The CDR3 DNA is TGCGCCAGCAGTGAGTCCGGGGACAGGGGACCTGTTAGCTATGGCTACACCTTC. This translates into CASSESGDRGPVSYGYTF.

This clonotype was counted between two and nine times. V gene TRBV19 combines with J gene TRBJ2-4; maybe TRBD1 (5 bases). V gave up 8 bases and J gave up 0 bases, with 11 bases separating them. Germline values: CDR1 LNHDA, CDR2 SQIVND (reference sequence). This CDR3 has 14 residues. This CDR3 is CASAKQVAKNIQYF. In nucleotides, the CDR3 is TGTGCCAGTGCGAAACAGGTAGCCAAAAACATTCAGTACTTC.

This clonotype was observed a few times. CDR3 loop: CASSGIPSSGNTIYF. In nucleotides, the CDR3 is TGTGCCAGCTCAGGGATCCCAAGCTCTGGAAACACCATATATTTT. V gene TRBV7-9 combines with J gene TRBJ1-3, with D perhaps TRBD1 (5 bases). V was trimmed by 8 bases and J by 0 bases, leaving 14 bases between them. This CDR3 region has 15 residues. Per the germline V gene, CDR1 is SEHNR and CDR2 is FQNEAQ (reference sequence).

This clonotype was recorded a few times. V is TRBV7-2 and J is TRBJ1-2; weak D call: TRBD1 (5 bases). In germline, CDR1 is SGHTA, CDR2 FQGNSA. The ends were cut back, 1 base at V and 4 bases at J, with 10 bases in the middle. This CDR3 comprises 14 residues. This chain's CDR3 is CASSLDQGSYGYTF. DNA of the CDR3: TGTGCCAGCAGCTTAGACCAGGGTAGCTATGGCTACACCTTC.

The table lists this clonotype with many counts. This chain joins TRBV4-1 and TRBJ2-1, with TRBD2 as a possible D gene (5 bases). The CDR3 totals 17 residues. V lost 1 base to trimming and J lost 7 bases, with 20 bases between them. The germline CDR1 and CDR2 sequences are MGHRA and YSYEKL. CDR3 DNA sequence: TGCGCCAGCAGCCAAGTAGTTACCGTAACTCCGGGGAATGAGCAGTTCTTC. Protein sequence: CASSQVVTVTPGNEQFF.